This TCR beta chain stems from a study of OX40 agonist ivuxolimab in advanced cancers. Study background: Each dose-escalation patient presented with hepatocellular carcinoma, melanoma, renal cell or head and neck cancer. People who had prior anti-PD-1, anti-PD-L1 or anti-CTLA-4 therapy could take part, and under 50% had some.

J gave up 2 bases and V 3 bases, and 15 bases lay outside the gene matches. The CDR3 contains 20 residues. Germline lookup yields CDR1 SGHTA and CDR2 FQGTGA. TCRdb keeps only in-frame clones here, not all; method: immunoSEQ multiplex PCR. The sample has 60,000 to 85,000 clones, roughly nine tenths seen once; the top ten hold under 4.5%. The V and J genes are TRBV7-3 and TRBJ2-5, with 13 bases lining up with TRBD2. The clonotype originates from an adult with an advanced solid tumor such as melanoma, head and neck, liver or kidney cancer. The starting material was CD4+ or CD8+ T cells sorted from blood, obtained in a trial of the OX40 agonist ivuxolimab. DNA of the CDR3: TGTGCCAGCAGCTTCAGACTAGCGGGAGGCCTAAAAAAACTACAAGAGACCCAGTACTTC. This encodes CASSFRLAGGLKKLQETQYF. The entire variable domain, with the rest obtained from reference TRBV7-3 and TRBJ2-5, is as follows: GAGVSQTPSNKVTEKGKYVELRCDPISGHTALYWYRQSLGQGPEFLIYFQGTGAADDSGLPNDRFFAVRPEGSVSTLKIQRTERGDSAVYLCASSFRLAGGLKKLQETQYFGPGTRLLVL.